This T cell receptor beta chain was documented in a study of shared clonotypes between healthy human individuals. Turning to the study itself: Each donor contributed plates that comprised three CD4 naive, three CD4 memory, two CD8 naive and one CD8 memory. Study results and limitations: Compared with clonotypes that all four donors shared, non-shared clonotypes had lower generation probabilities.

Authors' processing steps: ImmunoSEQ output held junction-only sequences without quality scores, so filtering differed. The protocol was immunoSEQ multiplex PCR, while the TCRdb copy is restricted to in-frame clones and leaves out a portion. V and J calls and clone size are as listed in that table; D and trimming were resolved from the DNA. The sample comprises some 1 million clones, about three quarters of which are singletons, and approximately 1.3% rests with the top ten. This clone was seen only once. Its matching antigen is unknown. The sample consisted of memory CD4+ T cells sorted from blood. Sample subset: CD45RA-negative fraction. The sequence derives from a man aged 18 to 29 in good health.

CDR3 region: CASSVAGQGLNEQFF. CDR3 nucleotide sequence: TGTGCCAGCAGCGTAGCGGGACAGGGGTTGAATGAGCAGTTCTTC. The chain employs TRBV9 and TRBJ2-1; 10 bases map to TRBD1. Germline V gene lookup returns CDR1 SGDLS and CDR2 YYNGEE. The V segment lost 0 bases and the J segment 7 bases; nucleotides outside the gene matches: 4. The CDR3 covers 15 residues.